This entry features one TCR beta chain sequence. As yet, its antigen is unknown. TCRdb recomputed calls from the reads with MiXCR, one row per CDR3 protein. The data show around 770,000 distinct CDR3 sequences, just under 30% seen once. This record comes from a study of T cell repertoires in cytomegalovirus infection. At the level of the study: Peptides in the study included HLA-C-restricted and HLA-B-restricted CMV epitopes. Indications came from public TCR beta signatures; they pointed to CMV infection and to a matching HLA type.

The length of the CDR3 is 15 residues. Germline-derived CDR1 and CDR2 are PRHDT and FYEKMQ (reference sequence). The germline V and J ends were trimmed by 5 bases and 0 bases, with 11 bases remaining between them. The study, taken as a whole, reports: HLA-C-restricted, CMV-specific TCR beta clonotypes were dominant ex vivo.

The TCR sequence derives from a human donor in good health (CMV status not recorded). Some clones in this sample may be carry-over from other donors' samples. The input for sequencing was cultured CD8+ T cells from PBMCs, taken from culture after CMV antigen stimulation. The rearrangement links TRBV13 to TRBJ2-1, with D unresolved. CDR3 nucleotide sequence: TGTGCCAGCAGCCCCCCGAGGAGCTCCTACAATGAGCAGTTCTTC. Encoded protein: CASSPPRSSYNEQFF.